One and the same sample provided the 28 T cell receptor beta chains below, sequenced in a study of blood T cell repertoires in COVID-19. TCRdb keeps only in-frame clones here, not all; method: immunoSEQ multiplex PCR. The top ten hold around 2.9% of the sample, which has 240,000 or so clones, around 85% seen once. Sequenced: peripheral blood. The receptors here all came from a woman in her twenties or thirties who had recovered from COVID-19.

The rearrangement uses TRBV30 and TRBJ1-2, with D perhaps matching TRBD1 (5 bases). Trimming cost V 3 bases and J 4 bases, with 12 bases left between them. Germline lookup yields CDR1 GTSNPN and CDR2 SVGIG (reference sequence). The CDR3 extends over 13 amino acids. The CDR3 region has the DNA TGTGCCTGGAGCGGGACTGAGGTCTATGGCTACACCTTC. This translates into CAWSGTEVYGYTF.

V is TRBV11-2 and J is TRBJ2-3; D is possibly TRBD2 (6 bases). The length of the CDR3 is 15 residues. Germline CDR1 is SGHAT and CDR2 is FQNNGV. V shed 1 base and J shed 2 bases, with 10 bases lying between them. CDR3: CASSLGRGSTDTQYF. Written as DNA, the CDR3 is TGTGCCAGCAGCTTAGGACGGGGGTCCACAGATACGCAGTATTTT.

The V call is TRBV18, the J call TRBJ2-1, with 7 bases fitting TRBD1. V shed 6 bases, J shed 0 bases, and the junction held 5 bases outside the gene matches. Germline values: CDR1 KGHSH, CDR2 LQKENI. CDR3 length: 15 residues. CDR3: CASSPGTVSYNEQFF. The DNA for the CDR3 is TGTGCCAGCTCGCCTGGGACAGTCTCCTACAATGAGCAGTTCTTC.

The genes are TRBV14 and TRBJ1-2; maybe TRBD1 (5 bases). V was trimmed by 5 bases and J by 3 bases, leaving 19 bases between them. The CDR3 is 16 amino acids. Looked up from germline, CDR1 is SGHDN and CDR2 is FVKESK. DNA of the CDR3: TGTGCCAGCAGCTTAAAACCCCAGACAGCCTACTATGGCTACACCTTC. Its translation: CASSLKPQTAYYGYTF.

This rearrangement joins TRBV19 to TRBJ2-7; 7 bases agree with TRBD1. CDR1 and CDR2 from the germline V gene are LNHDA and SQIVND (reference sequence). The CDR3 spans 16 residues. J gave up 2 bases and V 2 bases, and 9 bases lay outside the gene matches. The CDR3 DNA reads as TGTGCCAGTAGTATAACGCCGTTTGACAGGGCCTACGAGCAGTACTTC. Protein: CASSITPFDRAYEQYF.

This clone occurred once. V gene TRBV29-1 combines with J gene TRBJ1-2; maybe TRBD1 (5 bases). Trimming pared 8 bases from V and 3 bases from J, leaving 16 bases between. CDR1 and CDR2 (germline): SQVTM, ANQGSEA. The CDR3 sequence is 13 residues long. In DNA form, the CDR3 reads TGCAGCATACGGAGGGGTTCCGACTATGGCTACACCTTC. Encoded protein: CSIRRGSDYGYTF. Variable domain in full (rest from reference TRBV29-1 and TRBJ1-2): SAVISQKPSRDICQRGTSLTIQCQVDSQVTMMFWYRQQPGQSLTLIATANQGSEATYESGFVIDKFPISRPNLTFSTLTVSNMSPEDSSIYLCSIRRGSDYGYTFGSGTRLTVV.

The sample holds one count of this clone. The CDR3 coding sequence is TGTGCCAGCAGCTCCGGGGGGTCGAACACTGAAGCTTTCTTT. This sequence encodes CASSSGGSNTEAFF. The V and J genes are TRBV11-1 and TRBJ1-1; D possibly corresponds to TRBD1 (5 bases). Trimming took off 4 bases at V and 1 base at J, with 10 bases between the two ends. Germline V gives CDR1 SGHAT, CDR2 FQDESV (reference sequence). The CDR3 is made up of 14 amino acids.

J is TRBJ2-3 and V is TRBV11-2; TRBD2 might be the D (6 bases). The CDR3 runs 13 residues. CDR1 is SGHAT, CDR2 FQNNGV, per germline. Between the trimmed V and J ends, which lost 10 bases and 5 bases, there was a span of 16 bases. CDR3 sequence: CATKEGPIDTQYF. CDR3 nucleotides: TGTGCCACGAAGGAGGGGCCGATAGATACGCAGTATTTT.

The chain combines TRBV3-1 (or the pseudogene TRBV3-2) with TRBJ2-1; 9 positions match TRBD2. Losses at the gene ends were 6 bases for V and 3 bases for J; bases not matched to a gene: 6. The germline V gene encodes CDR1 LGHDT and CDR2 YNNKEL (reference sequence). This CDR3 is 15 amino acids long. For the CDR3, the DNA is TGTGCCAGCAGACATACTAGCGGGTACTACAATGAGCAGTTCTTC. This sequence encodes CASRHTSGYYNEQFF.

The V and J genes are TRBV11-3 and TRBJ2-5; 13 nucleotides align to TRBD2. The CDR3 loop spans 18 amino acids. The germline CDR1 and CDR2 sequences are SGHNT and YENEEA. V dropped 5 bases and J dropped 3; count of bases not matched to a gene: 12. The CDR3 loop reads CASSLRRTSGGGEETQYF. The CDR3 bases are TGTGCCAGCAGCCTTAGGCGGACTAGCGGGGGAGGCGAAGAGACCCAGTACTTC.

This sequence joins TRBV5-6 and TRBJ2-6, with D possibly TRBD2 on 6 matching bases. This CDR3 region has 17 residues. The V end was cut by 4 bases, the J end by 0 bases, with 14 bases between. Germline V gene lookup returns CDR1 SGHDT and CDR2 YYEEEE. CDR3 sequence: CASSLDGLSSGANVLTF. The CDR3 DNA is TGTGCCAGCAGCCTAGACGGACTAAGCTCTGGGGCCAACGTCCTGACTTTC. The full variable domain, in which reference TRBV5-6 and TRBJ2-6 provide the parts outside the CDR3, is DAGVTQSPTHLIKTRGQQVTLRCSPKSGHDTVSWYQQALGQGPQFIFQYYEEEERQRGNFPDRFSGHQFPNYSSELNVNALLLGDSALYLCASSLDGLSSGANVLTFGAGSRLTVL.

V usage is TRBV9 and J usage is TRBJ1-2; 9 positions agree with TRBD1. V gave up 9 bases and J gave up 8 bases; unmatched junction bases: 5. The V gene's germline CDR1 is SGDLS and CDR2 YYNGEE. The CDR3 extends over 11 amino acids. The CDR3 DNA reads as TGTGCCACCCGGACAGGGGACGGCTACACCTTC. Translation: CATRTGDGYTF.

The chain recombines TRBV9 with TRBJ2-7; TRBD2 aligns across 8 bases. The CDR3 extends over 15 amino acids. Losses at the gene ends were 2 bases for V and 2 bases for J; bases not matched to a gene: 6. Germline values: CDR1 SGDLS, CDR2 YYNGEE. This CDR3 is CASSVNSGAAYEQYF. The CDR3 DNA sequence: TGTGCCAGCAGCGTGAATAGCGGGGCCGCCTACGAGCAGTACTTC. The whole variable domain, filled in from reference TRBV9 and TRBJ2-7, reads DSGVTQTPKHLITATGQRVTLRCSPRSGDLSVYWYQQSLDQGLQFLIQYYNGEERAKGNILERFSAQQFPDLHSELNLSSLELGDSALYFCASSVNSGAAYEQYFGPGTRLTVT.

The chain employs TRBV7-9 and TRBJ2-7; D may be TRBD1 (6 bases). With 5 bases removed from V and 7 bases from J, the gap between germline ends came to 27 bases. This CDR3 region has 17 residues. The germline CDR1 and CDR2 sequences are SEHNR and FQNEAQ (reference sequence). CDR3 amino acids: CASSAPSQGNFLREQYF. Here the CDR3 DNA reads TGTGCCAGCAGCGCCCCCTCACAGGGTAACTTCCTGAGGGAGCAGTACTTC.

The chain links TRBV5-4 to TRBJ2-1; TRBD2 aligns across 7 bases. This CDR3 is 16 amino acids long. Per the germline V gene, CDR1 is SGHNT and CDR2 is YYREEE (reference sequence). J was trimmed by 1 base and V by 0 bases; bases with no gene match: 4. The CDR3 region has the DNA TGTGCCAGCAGCTTGGGTGGGGGGGTTTCCTACAATGAGCAGTTCTTC. Its protein product is CASSLGGGVSYNEQFF.

The V call is TRBV18, the J call TRBJ2-7, with 8 bases matching TRBD1. Germline V gives CDR1 KGHSH, CDR2 LQKENI. The CDR3 runs to 14 residues. With 1 base clipped from V and 3 bases from J, the junction kept 2 bases outside the gene matches. The CDR3 DNA reads as TGTGCCAGCTCACCACTCGGACAGGGCTACGAGCAGTACTTC. Translation gives CASSPLGQGYEQYF. The entire variable domain, with the rest obtained from reference TRBV18 and TRBJ2-7, is as follows: NAGVMQNPRHLVRRRGQEARLRCSPMKGHSHVYWYRQLPEEGLKFMVYLQKENIIDESGMPKERFSAEFPKEGPSILRIQQVVRGDSAAYFCASSPLGQGYEQYFGPGTRLTVT.

This chain joins TRBV5-1 and TRBJ1-5; D is perhaps TRBD1 (6 bases). The CDR3 is made up of 15 amino acids. CDR1 is SGHRS, CDR2 YFSETQ, per germline. Between the trimmed V and J ends, which lost 0 bases and 5 bases, there was a span of 12 bases. CDR3 bases: TGCGCCAGCAGCTTGGCAGGGGATTGGCATCAGCCCCAGCATTTT. Encoded protein: CASSLAGDWHQPQHF.

This chain links TRBV5-1 with TRBJ2-7; TRBD1 aligns across 7 bases. V was clipped by 3 bases and J by 3 bases; unmatched bases: 3. This CDR3 has 13 amino acids. Germline V gene sequence: CDR1 SGHRS, CDR2 YFSETQ. In DNA form, the CDR3 reads TGCGCCAGCAGCTGGGACAGATACTACGAGCAGTACTTC. Amino acid sequence: CASSWDRYYEQYF.

The V and J genes are TRBV12-5 and TRBJ1-2, with D tentatively TRBD1 (6 bases). Trimming left V 4 bases short and J 6 bases short, with 9 bases between. CDR1 and CDR2 (germline): LGHNT, FRNRAP. There are 12 residues in the CDR3. DNA for the CDR3: TGTGCTAGTGGTTCCCCAGGGGATGGCTACACCTTC. It encodes CASGSPGDGYTF.

The rearrangement uses TRBV14 and TRBJ2-6, with unresolved D. Germline-derived CDR1 and CDR2 are SGHDN and FVKESK. The length of the CDR3 is 17 residues. V shed 4 bases and J shed 1 base, with 14 bases lying between them. Written as DNA, the CDR3 is TGTGCCAGCAGCCGATTCCCCCCCGGGTCTGGGGCCAACGTCCTGACTTTC. Translated: CASSRFPPGSGANVLTF.

The genes are TRBV18 and TRBJ1-1; tentatively, D is TRBD1 (6 bases). This CDR3 has 14 residues. V lost 5 bases to trimming and J lost 3 bases, with 13 bases between them. Germline lookup yields CDR1 KGHSH and CDR2 LQKENI. CDR3 in DNA: TGTGCCAGCTCATTTAGTGGGGGCGACACTGAAGCTTTCTTT. Protein: CASSFSGGDTEAFF.

Written as DNA, the CDR3 is TGTGCCAGCAGTTATAGCGGGGATGGCACCGGGGAGCTGTTTTTT. It translates to CASSYSGDGTGELFF. This rearrangement joins TRBV6-2 or TRBV6-3 to TRBJ2-2; 8 bases map to TRBD2. CDR1 is MNHEY and CDR2 is SVGEGT in the germline V gene. With V trimmed by 3 bases and J by 4 bases, 4 bases remained unmatched. This CDR3 spans 15 amino acids.

V is TRBV19 and J is TRBJ1-1; 9 nucleotides line up with TRBD1. With V trimmed by 3 bases and J by 7 bases, 9 bases remained unmatched. The CDR3 is made up of 15 amino acids. CDR1 is LNHDA, CDR2 SQIVND, per germline (reference sequence). CDR3 sequence (DNA): TGTGCCAGTAGTATTAGGGGACAGGGATTTGGTGAAGCTTTCTTT. Translation: CASSIRGQGFGEAFF.

This chain uses TRBV25-1 with TRBJ2-7; TRBD2 aligns across 8 bases. Unmatched junction bases numbered 7, after V lost 2 bases and J lost 4 bases. Germline V CDR1 and CDR2: MGHDK, SYGVNS. The CDR3 is 15 residues long. CDR3 protein: CASSEDGLAGYEQYF. The CDR3 DNA reads as TGTGCCAGCAGTGAAGATGGCTTAGCGGGGTACGAGCAGTACTTC.

The chain carries TRBV19 and TRBJ1-5; D perhaps matches TRBD1 (6 bases). V lost 6 bases and J lost 4, with 22 bases in between. The CDR3 extends over 17 amino acids. From germline, CDR1 is LNHDA and CDR2 SQIVND (reference sequence). The CDR3 DNA sequence: TGTGCCAGTAGCGGCGGGGGGGGCCCACCGGGTAATCAGCCCCAGCATTTT. Protein product: CASSGGGGPPGNQPQHF.

The chain is built from TRBV6-1 and TRBJ1-5; D gene uncertain. The length of the CDR3 is 12 residues. CDR1 is MNHNS, CDR2 SASEGT, per germline. Trimming pared 2 bases from V and 7 bases from J, leaving 6 bases between. The CDR3 DNA follows: TGTGCCAGCAGTGAACTCCCCCAGCCCCAGCATTTT. Its protein is CASSELPQPQHF.

The V call is TRBV7-3, the J call TRBJ2-5; 8 bases match TRBD2. The germline V gene has CDR1 SGHTA and CDR2 FQGTGA. The V gene end was trimmed by 5 bases and the J gene end by 2 bases; junction bases not matched to a gene: 4. This CDR3 spans 14 amino acids. CDR3 nucleotide sequence: TGTGCCAGCAGCCACGGGGGGGCACAAGAGACCCAGTACTTC. Translation gives CASSHGGAQETQYF.

This clone was recorded a few times. This chain links TRBV4-1 with TRBJ2-7, with TRBD2 matching over 8 bases. V lost 1 base to trimming and J lost 4 bases; unmatched junction nucleotides: 12. Germline V gene data show CDR1 as MGHRA and CDR2 as YSYEKL. The CDR3 totals 17 residues. As DNA, the CDR3 is TGCGCCAGCAGCCAAGGCGACGGGAGGGGTAGAACGTACGAGCAGTACTTC. Translated: CASSQGDGRGRTYEQYF.